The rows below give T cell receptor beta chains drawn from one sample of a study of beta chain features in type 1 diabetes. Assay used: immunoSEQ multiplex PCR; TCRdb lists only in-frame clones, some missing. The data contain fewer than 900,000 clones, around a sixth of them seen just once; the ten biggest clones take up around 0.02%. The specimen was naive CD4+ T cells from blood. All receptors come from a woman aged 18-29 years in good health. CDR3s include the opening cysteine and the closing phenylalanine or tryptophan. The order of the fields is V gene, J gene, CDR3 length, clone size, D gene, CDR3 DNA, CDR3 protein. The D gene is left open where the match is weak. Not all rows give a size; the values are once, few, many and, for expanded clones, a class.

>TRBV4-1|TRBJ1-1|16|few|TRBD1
TGCGCCAGCAGCCAGGTGCGCAGGGGGATGAACACTGAAGCTTTCTTT
CASSQVRRGMNTEAFF
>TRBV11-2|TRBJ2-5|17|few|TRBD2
TGTGCCAGCAGCTTAGATCAGTCTCAAAGCGGGAGAGAGACCCAGTACTTC
CASSLDQSQSGRETQYF
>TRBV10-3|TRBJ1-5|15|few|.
TGTGCCATCAGTGGCAATGCGGGGTTCAATCAGCCCCAGCATTTT
CAISGNAGFNQPQHF
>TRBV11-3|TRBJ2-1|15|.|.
TGTGCCAGCAGCTTCCGAGCAGGGCCCTACAATGAGCAGTTCTTC
CASSFRAGPYNEQFF
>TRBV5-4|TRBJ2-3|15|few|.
TGTGCCTCGACCGGTAGTGCCACAGGGCCCAATACGCAGTATTTT
CASTGSATGPNTQYF
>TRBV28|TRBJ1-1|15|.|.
TGTGCCAGCAGTTTAGATGGGAGCGGGAACACTGAAGCTTTCTTT
CASSLDGSGNTEAFF
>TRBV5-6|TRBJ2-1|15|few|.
TGTGCCAGCAGCCCCGACATTGGCTCCTACAATGAGCAGTTCTTC
CASSPDIGSYNEQFF
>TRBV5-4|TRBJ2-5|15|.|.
TGTGCCAGCAGCTTGGGGGTGGACCGATCCCCGACCCAGTACTTC
CASSLGVDRSPTQYF
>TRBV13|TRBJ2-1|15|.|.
TGTGCCAGCAGCTTATGGGGAAGCTCCTACAATGAGCAGTTCTTC
CASSLWGSSYNEQFF
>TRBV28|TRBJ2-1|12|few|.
TGTGCCAGCAGTTTTGAGAAAAGTGAGCAGTTCTTC
CASSFEKSEQFF
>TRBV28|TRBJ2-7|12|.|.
TGTGCCAGCAGTTTATCTGAGTACGAGCAGTACTTC
CASSLSEYEQYF
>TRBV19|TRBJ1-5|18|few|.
TGTGCCAGTAGTATTGTCGTGCGGCCTGGAAATAGCAATCAGCCCCAGCATTTT
CASSIVVRPGNSNQPQHF
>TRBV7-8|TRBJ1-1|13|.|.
TGTGCCAGCAGCTCACAGGGTAGCACTGAAGCTTTCTTT
CASSSQGSTEAFF
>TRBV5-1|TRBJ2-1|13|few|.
TGCGCCAGCAAAGGGGACGGAGGCGGTGAGCAGTTCTTC
CASKGDGGGEQFF
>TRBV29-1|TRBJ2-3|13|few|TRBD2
TGCAGCGTAGAAAGCGGGAGTGCAGATACGCAGTATTTT
CSVESGSADTQYF
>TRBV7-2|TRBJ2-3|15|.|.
TGTGCCAGCAGCTTAGCGGTCGGGAGCACAGATACGCAGTATTTT
CASSLAVGSTDTQYF
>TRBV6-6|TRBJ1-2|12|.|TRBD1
TGTGCCAGCAGCCGGGACAGCTATGGCTACACCTTC
CASSRDSYGYTF
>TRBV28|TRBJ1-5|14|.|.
TGTGCCAGCAGTTCGGGCGTTAAAGTGCAGCCCCAGCATTTT
CASSSGVKVQPQHF
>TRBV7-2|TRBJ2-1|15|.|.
TGTGCCAGCAGTCCCCCCCAGCTAGCCCGGAATGAGCAGTTCTTC
CASSPPQLARNEQFF
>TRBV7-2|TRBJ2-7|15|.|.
TGTGCCAGCAGCCCCGAGCCCGGGCGGCTTAGCGAGCAGTACTTC
CASSPEPGRLSEQYF
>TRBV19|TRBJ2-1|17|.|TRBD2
TGTGCCAGTAGTATAGGTGGGTCTAGCGGGAATAACAATGAGCAGTTCTTC
CASSIGGSSGNNNEQFF
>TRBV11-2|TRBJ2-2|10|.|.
TGTGCCAGCGGTCTAAATAAGCTGTTTTTT
CASGLNKLFF
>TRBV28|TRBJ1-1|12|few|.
TGTGCCAGCAGTTTATCCGCTTCCGAAGCTTTCTTT
CASSLSASEAFF
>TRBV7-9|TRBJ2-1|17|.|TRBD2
TGTGCCAGCAGCTTAGCCGTGACTAGCGGGAGCTCGGATGAGCAGTTCTTC
CASSLAVTSGSSDEQFF
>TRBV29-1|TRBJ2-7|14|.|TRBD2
TGCAGCGTTGCGTCTAGCGGGAGAGGAAACGAGCAGTACTTC
CSVASSGRGNEQYF
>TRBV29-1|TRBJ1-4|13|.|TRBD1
TGCAGCGTTATCGGACAGGGGAACGAAAAACTGTTTTTT
CSVIGQGNEKLFF
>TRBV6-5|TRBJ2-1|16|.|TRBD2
TGTGCCAGCAGTTACTGGAGTAGCGGGAGCGGGGTTGAGCAGTTCTTC
CASSYWSSGSGVEQFF
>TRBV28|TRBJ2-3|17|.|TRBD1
TGTGCCAGCAGCTCCTCTATTGCAGGGGGCATAAGGGATACGCAGTATTTT
CASSSSIAGGIRDTQYF